The rows below give T cell receptor beta chains drawn from one sample of a study of PD-L1 blockade in urothelial cancer. Clones were read by immunoSEQ multiplex PCR, and TCRdb kept only the in-frame ones, dropping some. The data hold some 80,000 clones, with around four fifths observed a single time. The specimen comprised PBMCs, sampled around atezolizumab (anti-PD-L1) treatment. Every receptor here comes from a middle-aged man with urothelial cancer. The CDR3 runs from the conserved cysteine through the conserved F or W. D genes are given only for firm matches. Only some rows state a clone size, as once, few, many or a class for expanded clones.

j_call v_call clone_size d_call cdr3_aa cdr3_nt
TRBJ1-2 TRBV15 NA NA CATSRGQGYGYTF TGTGCCACCAGCAGGGGCCAGGGGTATGGCTACACCTTC
TRBJ2-1 TRBV11-2 NA TRBD1 CASSLDLRTGEFF TGTGCCAGCAGCTTAGATCTTAGGACAGGGGAGTTCTTC
TRBJ1-1 TRBV9 NA NA CASSPHTGNTEAFF TGTGCCAGCAGCCCTCACACAGGGAACACTGAAGCTTTCTTT
TRBJ2-1 TRBV7-3 NA NA CASSQGNEQFF TGTGCCAGCAGCCAGGGTAATGAGCAGTTCTTC
TRBJ2-3 TRBV28 medium-sized TRBD2 CASSQTSGRGTDTQYF TGTGCCAGCAGTCAAACTAGCGGGAGAGGAACAGATACGCAGTATTTT
TRBJ1-2 TRBV7-9 NA NA CASSLRVGYGYTF TGTGCCAGCAGCTTACGGGTCGGCTATGGCTACACCTTC
TRBJ2-1 TRBV11-3 NA NA CASSSDWAYNEQFF TGTGCCAGCAGCTCCGACTGGGCCTACAATGAGCAGTTCTTC
TRBJ2-1 TRBV2 NA TRBD2 CASTKEASGSGEQFF TGTGCCAGCACCAAAGAGGCTAGCGGGAGTGGTGAGCAGTTCTTC
TRBJ2-2 TRBV5-1 NA TRBD2 CASSLGGLAPAGELFF TGCGCCAGCAGCTTAGGGGGACTAGCCCCGGCCGGGGAGCTGTTTTTT
TRBJ2-3 TRBV10-3 NA TRBD2 CAISENQGATSGDTDTQYF TGTGCCATCAGCGAAAACCAAGGAGCGACTAGCGGGGACACAGATACGCAGTATTTT
TRBJ1-1 TRBV4-3 NA NA CASSQEKQGEAFF TGCGCCAGCAGCCAAGAGAAGCAGGGTGAAGCTTTCTTT
TRBJ2-1 TRBV7-9 NA NA CASSLDSYNEQFF TGTGCCAGCAGCCTGGACAGCTACAATGAGCAGTTCTTC
TRBJ2-5 TRBV5-6 few TRBD1 CASSWDRLETQYF TGTGCCAGCAGCTGGGACAGGCTAGAGACCCAGTACTTC
TRBJ1-2 TRBV28 NA NA CAWRAASHAGGYTF TGTGCTTGGCGGGCCGCCTCCCATGCCGGTGGCTACACCTTC
TRBJ2-3 TRBV28 NA TRBD2 CASSTIPGGKGTDTQYF TGTGCCAGCAGTACCATCCCGGGGGGGAAGGGCACAGATACGCAGTATTTT
TRBJ2-3 TRBV28 few TRBD1 CASSEFGTGPLTDTQYF TGTGCCAGCAGTGAGTTTGGGACAGGCCCCCTCACAGATACGCAGTATTTT
TRBJ2-1 TRBV27 NA TRBD2 CASNPAAGGGEQFF TGTGCCAGCAACCCCGCGGCGGGAGGAGGTGAGCAGTTCTTC
TRBJ2-1 TRBV4-2 NA TRBD2 CASSQGATSGSHEQFF TGTGCCAGCAGCCAAGGGGCCACTAGCGGGAGCCATGAGCAGTTCTTC
TRBJ2-2 TRBV28 NA TRBD1 CASSSPGQGSGELFF TGTGCCAGCAGTTCCCCGGGACAGGGAAGCGGGGAGCTGTTTTTT